This TCR beta chain derives from a study of T cell repertoires in cytomegalovirus infection (dated 2019 in TCRdb). Looking at the study overall: Peptide stimulations targeted recently identified HLA-C-restricted CMV epitopes, whose presentation resists viral immunomodulation, together with well-studied HLA-B-restricted epitopes. Because public TCR beta signatures pointed to carriage of CMV infection together with the matching HLA type, the HLA type of each donor mattered for the analysis. What the study reported, not specific to this receptor: In both this cohort and an independent cohort of under 450 donors, the cumulative frequency of public TCR beta family members distinguished carriers of CMV infection plus the relevant HLA type. The ex vivo response was dominated by HLA-C-restricted CMV-specific TCR beta clonotypes, which also provided the single most frequent clonotype in two of eight donors.

Of note for this clonotype: What this receptor recognizes is not known. Nothing much larger sits one base from this clone, and base qualities are not available.

The sample's treatment or condition label, decoded: in vitro stimulation with specific CMV peptide epitopes to enrich CMV-specific T cells. The CDR3 runs 19 residues from the cysteine to the phenylalanine. The DNA shown is the 57-base CDR3, in frame from base 1. From the germline V gene, CDR1 is LGHNA and CDR2 is YNFKEQ. The junction carries 28 bases between V and J, which are trimmed by 0 bases and 8 bases respectively. Sequencing relied on an Illumina HiSeq 1500. In TCRdb, the public reads were trimmed at Q25 with fastp and aligned with MiXCR, with productive beta chains retained. Every entry covers one CDR3 protein and lists the most common genes and DNA from its rows. The sample data list about 770,000 distinct CDR3 sequences, and approximately 32% of these were observed just once. About an eighth of the sample lies in the top ten.

This TCR was sampled from a human donor in good health (CMV status not recorded). Some clones in this sample may be carry-over from other donors' samples. The sequence joins TRBV4-2 to TRBJ1-2; the D region possibly corresponds to TRBD1 (5 bases align). Sequenced here: cultured CD8+ T cells from PBMCs, sampled from culture after CMV antigen stimulation. The DNA sequence is TGTGCCAGCAGCCAAGAAGGGACGAAATTTATAGCCAGCCCCTGGGGCTACACCTTC. This sequence encodes CASSQEGTKFIASPWGYTF.